This T cell receptor beta chain was sequenced in a study of cytomegalovirus exposure and HLA in healthy donors. Study results and limitations: Clonal expansion, a later analysis showed, was greater in HLA-associated TCR beta chains than in equally common others. Altogether, about 160 TCR beta chains were recorded as cytomegalovirus-associated. Published work reported that the classifier diagnosed cytomegalovirus status with high specificity and sensitivity. An analysis done earlier found most TCR beta V segments productive about 87% or about 30% of the time.

About this clone itself: Antigen specificity is unknown. Other DNA sequences from this sample encode an identical CDR3 as well.

CDR1 GTSNPN and CDR2 SVGIG come from the germline V gene (reference sequence). The CDR3 loop spans 13 amino acids. The V gene end was trimmed by 3 bases and the J gene end by 8 bases; junction bases not matched to a gene: 5. PCR amplification relied on 60 Vbeta primers (plus 13 Jbeta primers). Measured with immunoSEQ multiplex PCR; TCRdb has only the in-frame clones, and not every one. Found here are around 200,000 clones; the top ten clones hold about 0.79%. The material sequenced was PBMCs. The TCR comes from a woman aged 18-29 years in good health and CMV-seropositive. The chain couples TRBV30 to TRBJ1-4, with TRBD1 identical over 8 bases. CDR3 DNA: TGTGCCTGGAGAGGACAGGGTGGAGAAAAACTGTTTTTT. Translating gives CAWRGQGGEKLFF.